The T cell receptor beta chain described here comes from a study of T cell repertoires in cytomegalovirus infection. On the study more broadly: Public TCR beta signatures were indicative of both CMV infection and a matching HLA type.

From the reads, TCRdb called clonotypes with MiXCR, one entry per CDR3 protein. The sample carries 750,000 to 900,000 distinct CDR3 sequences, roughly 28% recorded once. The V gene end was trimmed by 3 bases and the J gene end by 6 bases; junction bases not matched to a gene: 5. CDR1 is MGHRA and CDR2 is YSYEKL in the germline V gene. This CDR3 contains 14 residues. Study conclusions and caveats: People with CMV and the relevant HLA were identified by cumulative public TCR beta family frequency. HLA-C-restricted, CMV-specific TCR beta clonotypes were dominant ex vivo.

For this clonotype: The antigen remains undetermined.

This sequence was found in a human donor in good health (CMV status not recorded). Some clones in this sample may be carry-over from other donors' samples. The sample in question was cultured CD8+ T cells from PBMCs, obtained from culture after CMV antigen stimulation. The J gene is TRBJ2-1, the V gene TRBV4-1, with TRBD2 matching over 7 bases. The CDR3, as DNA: TGCGCCAGCAGCCACGGGGGGAGGGTCAATGAGCAGTTCTTC. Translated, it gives CASSHGGRVNEQFF.